This TCR beta chain was sequenced for a study of blood T cells in healthy people across ages. Then a second PCR, running about 6 to 12 cycles, was carried out with a sample-barcoded 5' primer and a J-beta primer mix. TCRdb passed the 5' RACE reads through MiXCR, listing each CDR3 protein once. The sample records roughly 800,000 distinct CDR3 sequences, under 30% being singletons. This clonotype has only a few counts. Each sample yielded at least 6 million isolated PBMCs. V dropped 7 bases and J dropped 10 bases, with 17 bases sitting between them. The germline gives CDR1 SQVTM, CDR2 ANQGSEA. The CDR3 length is 12 residues. This sample also appeared in a second study, on T cells of mothers and their children.

The sample taken for sequencing was blood. The rearrangement joins TRBV29-1 to TRBJ2-1; D is perhaps TRBD1 (5 bases). The clonotype originates from a boy under 18 in good health. CDR3 region: CSAQGLRGEQFF. DNA for the CDR3: TGCAGCGCCCAAGGTCTAAGGGGCGAGCAGTTCTTC.